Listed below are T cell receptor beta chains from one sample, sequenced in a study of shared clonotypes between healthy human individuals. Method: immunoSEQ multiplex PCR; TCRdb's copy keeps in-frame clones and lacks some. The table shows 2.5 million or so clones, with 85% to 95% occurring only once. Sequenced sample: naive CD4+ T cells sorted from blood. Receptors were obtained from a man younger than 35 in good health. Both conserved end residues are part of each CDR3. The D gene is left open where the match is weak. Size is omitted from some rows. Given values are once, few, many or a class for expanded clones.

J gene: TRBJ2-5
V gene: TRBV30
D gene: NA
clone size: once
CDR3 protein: CAWSVGGNQETQYF
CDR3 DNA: TGTGCCTGGAGTGTCGGCGGGAACCAAGAGACCCAGTACTTC

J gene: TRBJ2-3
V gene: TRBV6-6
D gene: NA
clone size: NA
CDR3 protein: CASSYKGGNTDTQYF
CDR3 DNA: TGTGCCAGCAGTTACAAGGGGGGGAACACAGATACGCAGTATTTT

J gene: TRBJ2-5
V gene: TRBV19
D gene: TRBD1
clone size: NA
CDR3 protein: CASNPTGRSQETQYF
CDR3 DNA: TGTGCCAGTAATCCGACAGGGAGAAGCCAAGAGACCCAGTACTTC

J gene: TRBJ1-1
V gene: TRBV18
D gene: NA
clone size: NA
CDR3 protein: CASSPQGPNTEAFF
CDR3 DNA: TGTGCCAGCTCACCTCAGGGTCCCAACACTGAAGCTTTCTTT

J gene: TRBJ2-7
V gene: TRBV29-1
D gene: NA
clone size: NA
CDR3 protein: CSVESGASEQYF
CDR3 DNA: TGCAGCGTTGAATCAGGGGCGAGTGAGCAGTACTTC

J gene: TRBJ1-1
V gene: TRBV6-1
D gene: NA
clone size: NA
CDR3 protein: CASSENGGTTEAFF
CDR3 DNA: TGTGCCAGCAGTGAAAACGGGGGGACCACTGAAGCTTTCTTT

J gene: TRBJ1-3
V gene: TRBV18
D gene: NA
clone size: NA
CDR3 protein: CASSPNLPPGNTIYF
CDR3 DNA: TGTGCCAGCTCACCAAACTTACCCCCCGGAAACACCATATATTTT

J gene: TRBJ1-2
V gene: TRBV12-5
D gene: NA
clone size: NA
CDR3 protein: CASGLRGTHLRGYTF
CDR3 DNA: TGTGCTAGTGGTTTGCGGGGCACCCACCTGCGGGGCTACACCTTC

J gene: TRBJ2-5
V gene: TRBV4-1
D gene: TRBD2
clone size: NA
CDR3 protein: CASSPETSGRTETQYF
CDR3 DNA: TGCGCCAGCAGCCCCGAGACTAGCGGGAGGACAGAGACCCAGTACTTC

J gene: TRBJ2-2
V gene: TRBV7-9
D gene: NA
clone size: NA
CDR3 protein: CASSSSGTLYTGELFF
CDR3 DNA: TGTGCCAGCAGCTCGTCCGGGACTCTATACACCGGGGAGCTGTTTTTT

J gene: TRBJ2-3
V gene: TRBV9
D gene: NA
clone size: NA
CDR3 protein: CASTISRYSTDTQYF
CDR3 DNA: TGTGCCAGCACCATCAGCCGTTATAGCACAGATACGCAGTATTTT

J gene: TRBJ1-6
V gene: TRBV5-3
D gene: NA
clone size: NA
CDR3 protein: CARSLGIIPSSYNSPLHF
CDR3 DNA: TGTGCCAGAAGCTTGGGGATTATCCCGAGCTCCTATAATTCACCCCTCCACTTT

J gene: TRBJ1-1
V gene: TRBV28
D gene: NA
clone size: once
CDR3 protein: CASSLNRNTEAFF
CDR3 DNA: TGTGCCAGCAGTTTAAACAGAAACACTGAAGCTTTCTTT

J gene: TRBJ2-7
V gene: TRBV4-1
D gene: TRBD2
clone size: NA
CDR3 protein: CASSQGRGRFSYEQYF
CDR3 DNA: TGCGCCAGCAGCCAGGGACGCGGGAGGTTTTCCTACGAGCAGTACTTC

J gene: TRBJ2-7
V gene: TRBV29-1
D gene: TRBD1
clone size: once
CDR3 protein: CSASRTGGYEQYF
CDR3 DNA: TGCAGCGCCTCAAGGACAGGGGGCTACGAGCAGTACTTC

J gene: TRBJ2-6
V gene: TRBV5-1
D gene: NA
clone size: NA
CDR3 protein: CASSPNSGANVLTF
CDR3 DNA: TGCGCCAGCAGCCCAAACTCTGGGGCCAACGTCCTGACTTTC

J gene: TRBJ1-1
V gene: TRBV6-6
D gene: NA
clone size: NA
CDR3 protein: CASSYSGRAAEAFF
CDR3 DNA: TGTGCCAGCAGTTACTCGGGCAGGGCCGCTGAAGCTTTCTTT

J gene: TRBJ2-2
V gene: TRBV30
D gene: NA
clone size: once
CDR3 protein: CAWSGDLGGGELFF
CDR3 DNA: TGTGCCTGGAGCGGGGATCTAGGGGGCGGGGAGCTGTTTTTT

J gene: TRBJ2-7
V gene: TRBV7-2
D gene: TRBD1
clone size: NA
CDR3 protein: CASRWTRDSYEQYF
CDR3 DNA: TGTGCCAGCAGATGGACCCGGGACAGCTACGAGCAGTACTTC

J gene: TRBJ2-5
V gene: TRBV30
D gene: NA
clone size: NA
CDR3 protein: CAWSSARVGSGRQETQYF
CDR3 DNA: TGTGCCTGGAGTTCCGCGCGAGTAGGTAGCGGCCGCCAAGAGACCCAGTACTTC

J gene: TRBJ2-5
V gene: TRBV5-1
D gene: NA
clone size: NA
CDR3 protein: CASSRGGDFYQETQYF
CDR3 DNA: TGCGCCAGCAGCCGTGGGGGCGACTTTTACCAAGAGACCCAGTACTTC

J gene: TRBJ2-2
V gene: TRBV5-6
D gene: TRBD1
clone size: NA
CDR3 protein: CASSYLDRENTGELFF
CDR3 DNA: TGTGCCAGCAGCTATCTCGACAGGGAGAACACCGGGGAGCTGTTTTTT

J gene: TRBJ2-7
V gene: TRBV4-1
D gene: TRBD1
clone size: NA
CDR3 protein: CASSQDSTGVRQYF
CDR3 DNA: TGCGCCAGCAGCCAAGATTCAACAGGGGTTAGGCAGTACTTC

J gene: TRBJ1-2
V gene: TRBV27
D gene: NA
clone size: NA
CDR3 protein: CASSLSIYRTASYGYTF
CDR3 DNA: TGTGCCAGCAGTTTATCGATCTATCGCACAGCTTCCTATGGCTACACCTTC

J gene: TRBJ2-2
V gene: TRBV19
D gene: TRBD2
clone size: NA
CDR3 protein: CASSRWDPLAGANTGELFF
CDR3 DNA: TGTGCCAGTAGCCGATGGGACCCACTAGCGGGGGCGAACACCGGGGAGCTGTTTTTT

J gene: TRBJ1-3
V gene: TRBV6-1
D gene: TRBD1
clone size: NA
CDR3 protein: CASSEWAVGQGAGNTIYF
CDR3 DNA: TGTGCCAGCAGTGAGTGGGCAGTCGGACAGGGCGCTGGAAACACCATATATTTT

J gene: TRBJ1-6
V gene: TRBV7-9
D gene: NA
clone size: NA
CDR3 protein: CASNLRGTTYNSPLHF
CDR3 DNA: TGTGCCAGCAACCTTCGGGGGACCACCTATAATTCACCCCTCCACTTT

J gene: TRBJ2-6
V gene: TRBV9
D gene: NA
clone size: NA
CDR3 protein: CASSVVEGYSGANVLTF
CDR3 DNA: TGTGCCAGCAGCGTAGTTGAAGGGTACTCTGGGGCCAACGTCCTGACTTTC